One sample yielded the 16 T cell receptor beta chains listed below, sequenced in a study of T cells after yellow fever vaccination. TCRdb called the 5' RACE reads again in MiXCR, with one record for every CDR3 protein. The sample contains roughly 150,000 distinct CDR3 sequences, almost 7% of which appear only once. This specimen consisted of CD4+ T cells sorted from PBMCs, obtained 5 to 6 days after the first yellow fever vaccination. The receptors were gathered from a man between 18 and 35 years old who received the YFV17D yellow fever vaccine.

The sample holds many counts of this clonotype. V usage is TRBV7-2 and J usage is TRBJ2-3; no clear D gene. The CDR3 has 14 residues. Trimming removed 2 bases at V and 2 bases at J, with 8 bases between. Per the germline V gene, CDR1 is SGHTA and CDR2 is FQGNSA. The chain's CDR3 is CASSLSFSTDTQYF. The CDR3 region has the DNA TGTGCCAGCAGCTTAAGTTTCTCCACAGATACGCAGTATTTT.

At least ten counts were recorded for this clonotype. As DNA, the CDR3 is TGTGCCAGCAACGCCCCCGGGACAGGGTCCGAGCAGTACGTC. Amino acids: CASNAPGTGSEQYV. This sequence joins TRBV28 and TRBJ2-7, with TRBD1 matching 9 bases. Trimming at V came to 7 bases and at J to 6 bases, leaving 10 bases not matched to a gene. CDR1 and CDR2 from the germline V gene are MDHEN and SYDVKM. The length of the CDR3 is 14 residues.

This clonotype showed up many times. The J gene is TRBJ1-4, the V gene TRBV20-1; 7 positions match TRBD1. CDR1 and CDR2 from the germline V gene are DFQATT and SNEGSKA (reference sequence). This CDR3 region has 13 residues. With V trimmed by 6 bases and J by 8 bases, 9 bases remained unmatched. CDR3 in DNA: TGCAGTGCCAGCACAGGGGCTGGCGAAAAACTGTTTTTT. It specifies CSASTGAGEKLFF.

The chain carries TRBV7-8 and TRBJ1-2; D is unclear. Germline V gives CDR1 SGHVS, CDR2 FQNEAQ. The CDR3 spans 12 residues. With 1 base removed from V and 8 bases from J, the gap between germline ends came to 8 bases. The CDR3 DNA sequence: TGTGCCAGCAGCTTAGATGTAGCCGGCTACACCTTC. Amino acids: CASSLDVAGYTF.

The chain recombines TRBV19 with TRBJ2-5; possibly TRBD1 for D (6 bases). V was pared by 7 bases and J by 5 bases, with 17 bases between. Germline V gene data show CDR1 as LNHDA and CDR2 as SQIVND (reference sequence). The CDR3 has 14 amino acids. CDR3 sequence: CASNTQGLRETQYF. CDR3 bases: TGTGCCAGTAACACGCAGGGGTTGCGTGAGACCCAGTACTTC.

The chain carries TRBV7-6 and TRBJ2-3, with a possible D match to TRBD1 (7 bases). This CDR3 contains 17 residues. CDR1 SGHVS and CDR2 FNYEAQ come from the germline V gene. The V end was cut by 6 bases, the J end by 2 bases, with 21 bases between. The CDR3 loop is CASSQGGSGSNTDTQYF. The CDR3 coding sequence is TGTGCCAGCAGTCAGGGGGGTAGCGGTAGTAACACAGATACGCAGTATTTT.

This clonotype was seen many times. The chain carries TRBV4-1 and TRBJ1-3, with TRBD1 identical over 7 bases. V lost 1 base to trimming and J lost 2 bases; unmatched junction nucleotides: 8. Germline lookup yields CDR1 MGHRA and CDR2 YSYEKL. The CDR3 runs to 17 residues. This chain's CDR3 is CASSQGPITGAGNTIYF. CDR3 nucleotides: TGCGCCAGCAGCCAAGGCCCTATCACAGGGGCTGGAAACACCATATATTTT.

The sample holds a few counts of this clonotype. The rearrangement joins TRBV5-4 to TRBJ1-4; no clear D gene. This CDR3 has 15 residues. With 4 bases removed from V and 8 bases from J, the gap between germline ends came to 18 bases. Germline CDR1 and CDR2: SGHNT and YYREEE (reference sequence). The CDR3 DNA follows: TGTGCCAGCAGCCAAACGTCGGCAGTAGGAGAAAAACTGTTTTTT. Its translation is CASSQTSAVGEKLFF.

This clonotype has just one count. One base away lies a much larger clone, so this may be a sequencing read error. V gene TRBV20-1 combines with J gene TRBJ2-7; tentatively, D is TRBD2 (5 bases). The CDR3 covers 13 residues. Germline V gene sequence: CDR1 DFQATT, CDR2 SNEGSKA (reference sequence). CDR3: CSASRGRWSEQYF. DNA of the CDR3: TGCAGCGCTAGCCGCGGGCGGTGGAGCGAGCAGTACTTC.

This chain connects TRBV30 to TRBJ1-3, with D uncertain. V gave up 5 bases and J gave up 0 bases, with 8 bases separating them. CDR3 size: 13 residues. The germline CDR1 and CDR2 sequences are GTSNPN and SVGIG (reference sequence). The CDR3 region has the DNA TGTGCCTGGGAAAGGGTCTCTGGAAACACCATATATTTT. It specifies CAWERVSGNTIYF.

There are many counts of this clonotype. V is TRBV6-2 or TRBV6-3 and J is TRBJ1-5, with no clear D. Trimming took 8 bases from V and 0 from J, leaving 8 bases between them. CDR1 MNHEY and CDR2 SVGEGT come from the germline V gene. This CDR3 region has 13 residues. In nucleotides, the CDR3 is TGTGCCAGCTGGACGTATAGCAATCAGCCCCAGCATTTT. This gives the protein CASWTYSNQPQHF.

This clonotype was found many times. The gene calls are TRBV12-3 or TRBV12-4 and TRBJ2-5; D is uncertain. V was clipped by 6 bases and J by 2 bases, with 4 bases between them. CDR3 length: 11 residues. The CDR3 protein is CASRQQETQYF. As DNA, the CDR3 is TGTGCCAGCAGACAACAAGAGACCCAGTACTTC.

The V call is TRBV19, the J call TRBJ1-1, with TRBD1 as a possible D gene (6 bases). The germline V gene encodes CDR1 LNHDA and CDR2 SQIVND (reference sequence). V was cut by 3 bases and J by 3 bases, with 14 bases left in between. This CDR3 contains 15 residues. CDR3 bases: TGTGCCAGTAGTATGTGGGGGGGCCGGGACACTGAAGCTTTCTTT. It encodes CASSMWGGRDTEAFF. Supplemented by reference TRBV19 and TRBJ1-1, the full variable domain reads DGGITQSPKYLFRKEGQNVTLSCEQNLNHDAMYWYRQDPGQGLRLIYYSQIVNDFQKGDIAEGYSVSREKKESFPLTVTSAQKNPTAFYLCASSMWGGRDTEAFFGQGTRLTVV.

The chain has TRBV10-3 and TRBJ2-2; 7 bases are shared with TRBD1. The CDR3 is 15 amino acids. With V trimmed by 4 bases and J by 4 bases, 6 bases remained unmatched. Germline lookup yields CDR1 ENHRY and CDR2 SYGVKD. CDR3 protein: CAISGRTGSTGELFF. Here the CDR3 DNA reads TGTGCCATCAGTGGGAGGACAGGCAGCACCGGGGAGCTGTTTTTT.

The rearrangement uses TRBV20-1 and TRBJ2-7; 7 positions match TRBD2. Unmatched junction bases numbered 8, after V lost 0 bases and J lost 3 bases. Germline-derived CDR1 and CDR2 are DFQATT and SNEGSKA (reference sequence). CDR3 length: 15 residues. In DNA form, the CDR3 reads TGCAGTGCTAGAGATCCCCAGCGGGGCTACTACGAGCAGTACGTC. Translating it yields CSARDPQRGYYEQYV.

CDR3 loop: CSAGGTGGNQPQHF. The DNA for the CDR3 is TGCAGTGCTGGGGGGACAGGGGGCAATCAGCCCCAGCATTTT. The chain carries TRBV20-1 and TRBJ1-5; 10 nucleotides match TRBD1. CDR1 and CDR2 (germline): DFQATT, SNEGSKA (reference sequence). This CDR3 is built from 14 residues. J gave up 2 bases and V 5 bases, and 3 bases lay outside the gene matches.